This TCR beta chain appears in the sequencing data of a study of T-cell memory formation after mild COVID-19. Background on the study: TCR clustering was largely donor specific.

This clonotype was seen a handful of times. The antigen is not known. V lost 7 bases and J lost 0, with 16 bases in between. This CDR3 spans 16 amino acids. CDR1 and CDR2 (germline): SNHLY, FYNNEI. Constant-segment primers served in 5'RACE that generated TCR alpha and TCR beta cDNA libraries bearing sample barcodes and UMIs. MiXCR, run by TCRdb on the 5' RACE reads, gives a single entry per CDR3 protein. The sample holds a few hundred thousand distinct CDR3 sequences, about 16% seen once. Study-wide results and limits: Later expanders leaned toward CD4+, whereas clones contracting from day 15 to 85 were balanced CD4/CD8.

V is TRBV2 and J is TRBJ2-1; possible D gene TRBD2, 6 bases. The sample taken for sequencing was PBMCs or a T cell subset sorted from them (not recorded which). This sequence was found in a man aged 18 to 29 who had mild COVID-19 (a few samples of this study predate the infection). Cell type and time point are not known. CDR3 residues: CASITPGTGSYNEQFF. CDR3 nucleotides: TGTGCCAGCATTACTCCAGGGACTGGCTCCTACAATGAGCAGTTCTTC.